The 25 T cell receptor beta chains reported below all come from one sample, sequenced in a study of cytomegalovirus exposure and HLA in healthy donors. Profiling relied on immunoSEQ multiplex PCR, and the TCRdb table lists in-frame clones only, not all of them. Of 100,000 to 150,000 clones in the sample, about 90% were seen once. Input material: PBMCs. The receptors originated from a man aged 25 to 40 in good health and CMV-seronegative.

This chain joins TRBV5-5 and TRBJ2-6; 8 positions agree with TRBD1. The V and J ends lost 2 bases and 0 bases, in that order; junction bases with no gene match: 4. The CDR3 loop spans 17 amino acids. Germline V lookup: CDR1 SGHKS, CDR2 YYEKEE (reference sequence). In DNA form, the CDR3 reads TGTGCCAGCAGCTTATGGACAGGGTTCTCTGGGGCCAACGTCCTGACTTTC. Protein product: CASSLWTGFSGANVLTF.

This chain links TRBV4-1 with TRBJ2-7; D is unresolved. Trimming cost V 0 bases and J 4 bases, with 16 bases left between them. The V gene's germline CDR1 is MGHRA and CDR2 YSYEKL. The CDR3 has 16 residues. The CDR3 coding sequence is TGCGCCAGCAGCCAAGATTTGGGTTTAGGAGCTTACGAGCAGTACTTC. Amino acid sequence: CASSQDLGLGAYEQYF.

This clone was detected only once. This rearrangement joins TRBV2 to TRBJ1-6; TRBD1 might be the D (6 bases). The CDR3 runs 15 residues. The V gene's germline CDR1 is SNHLY and CDR2 FYNNEI. Trimming pared 5 bases from V and 5 bases from J, leaving 13 bases between. Here the CDR3 DNA reads TGTGCCAGCAGTTTACAGGGACCTAATAATTCACCCCTCCACTTT. It yields the protein CASSLQGPNNSPLHF.

The chain has TRBV5-6 and TRBJ2-5; D is possibly TRBD1 (5 bases). The length of the CDR3 is 13 residues. Germline lookup yields CDR1 SGHDT and CDR2 YYEEEE. Trimming pared 0 bases from V and 7 bases from J, leaving 10 bases between. CDR3 nucleotides: TGTGCCAGCAGCTTGGCGTGGCAGGGGACCCAGTACTTC. Protein product: CASSLAWQGTQYF. The variable domain in full, completed from reference TRBV5-6 and TRBJ2-5, reads DAGVTQSPTHLIKTRGQQVTLRCSPKSGHDTVSWYQQALGQGPQFIFQYYEEEERQRGNFPDRFSGHQFPNYSSELNVNALLLGDSALYLCASSLAWQGTQYFGPGTRLLVL.

V gene TRBV6-6 combines with J gene TRBJ2-3; D possibly corresponds to TRBD2 (6 bases). The CDR3 is 12 amino acids. Germline V lookup: CDR1 MNHNY, CDR2 SVGAGI (reference sequence). The ends were cut back, 6 bases at V and 6 bases at J, with 10 bases in the middle. The CDR3 reads CASRTGADTQYF. CDR3 sequence (DNA): TGTGCCAGCAGGACGGGAGCTGATACGCAGTATTTT.

This clone was picked up one time. The gene calls are TRBV11-2 and TRBJ1-4; D may be TRBD1 (6 bases). V gave up 5 bases and J gave up 4 bases, with 14 bases separating them. In germline, CDR1 is SGHAT, CDR2 FQNNGV. The length of the CDR3 is 15 residues. For the CDR3, the DNA is TGTGCCAGCAGCGTACAGGGACTAGTTAATGAAAAACTGTTTTTT. It is translated as CASSVQGLVNEKLFF.

This clone was detected only a few times. The chain uses TRBV30 and TRBJ1-1; D unresolved. This CDR3 comprises 13 residues. Between the trimmed V and J ends, which lost 5 bases and 1 base, there was a span of 11 bases. From germline, CDR1 is GTSNPN and CDR2 SVGIG (reference sequence). For the CDR3, the DNA is TGTGCCTGGCTTCGACTCGCGAACACTGAAGCTTTCTTT. Its translation is CAWLRLANTEAFF.

The V call is TRBV28, the J call TRBJ1-2, with 8 bases aligning to TRBD1. There are 18 residues in the CDR3. Trimming cost V 2 bases and J 2 bases; bases outside gene matches: 13. Looked up from germline, CDR1 is MDHEN and CDR2 is SYDVKM. CDR3 in amino acids: CASSLRRPGGAPNYGYTF. The CDR3 DNA follows: TGTGCCAGCAGTTTACGACGGCCAGGGGGCGCCCCGAACTATGGCTACACCTTC.

The chain joins TRBV5-6 to TRBJ1-6, with D maybe TRBD1 (6 bases). Germline values: CDR1 SGHDT, CDR2 YYEEEE. Trimming shortened V by 5 bases and J by 0 bases, and 18 bases separated the two germline ends. This CDR3 comprises 18 residues. The CDR3 sequence: CASSHTAGGSSYNSPLHF. CDR3 in DNA: TGTGCCAGCAGTCATACAGCGGGGGGCAGCTCCTATAATTCACCCCTCCACTTT.

This sequence joins TRBV6-1 and TRBJ2-5; tentative D call: TRBD1 (6 bases). Trimming shortened V by 3 bases and J by 0 bases, and 17 bases separated the two germline ends. CDR3 length: 17 residues. Germline V gene sequence: CDR1 MNHNS, CDR2 SASEGT. Here the CDR3 DNA reads TGTGCCAGCAGTGAGATTATGGGGGCTCGGTACCAAGAGACCCAGTACTTC. Amino acid sequence: CASSEIMGARYQETQYF.

This chain joins TRBV7-9 and TRBJ1-3, with D tentatively TRBD1 (6 bases). The V gene's germline CDR1 is SEHNR and CDR2 FQNEAQ (reference sequence). Trimming left V 6 bases short and J 2 bases short, with 17 bases between. CDR3 size: 16 residues. The chain's CDR3 is CASSLADSIPGNTIYF. In nucleotides, the CDR3 is TGTGCCAGCAGTCTCGCGGACAGCATCCCTGGAAACACCATATATTTT. The full variable domain, completed using reference TRBV7-9 and TRBJ1-3, is DTGVSQNPRHKITKRGQNVTFRCDPISEHNRLYWYRQTLGQGPEFLTYFQNEAQLEKSRLLSDRFSAERPKGSFSTLEIQRTEQGDSAMYLCASSLADSIPGNTIYFGEGSWLTVV.

J is TRBJ2-1 and V is TRBV5-4, with D uncertain. Germline CDR1 reads SGHNT; CDR2 reads YYREEE (reference sequence). Trimming took off 0 bases at V and 5 bases at J, with 6 bases between the two ends. This CDR3 spans 13 amino acids. In DNA form, the CDR3 reads TGTGCCAGCAGCTTGGCCAGAAACAATGAGCAGTTCTTC. Translated, it gives CASSLARNNEQFF.

The rearrangement uses TRBV1 and TRBJ1-2. TRBV1 is listed as a pseudogene. The CDR3 is 16 residues long. This chain's CDR3 is CTSSQHLPSPGGGYTF. The CDR3, as DNA: TGCACCAGCAGCCAGCATCTACCTTCCCCTGGAGGCGGCTACACCTTC.

The gene calls are TRBV29-1 and TRBJ1-1, with 7 bases matching TRBD1. Germline CDR1 and CDR2: SQVTM and ANQGSEA. V lost 6 bases to trimming and J lost 1 base; unmatched junction nucleotides: 5. CDR3 length: 13 amino acids. In DNA form, the CDR3 reads TGCAGCGTCATGGGACAGACGAACACTGAAGCTTTCTTT. It yields the protein CSVMGQTNTEAFF.

Turning to this clone: In the same sample, other DNA sequences code for this CDR3. The chain recombines TRBV6-6 with TRBJ1-1; D gene ambiguous. The CDR3 length is 13 residues. Germline CDR1 reads MNHNY; CDR2 reads SVGAGI (reference sequence). V was shortened by 2 bases and J by 3 bases, with 7 bases between the two germline ends. CDR3 residues: CASSYRGDTEAFF. In nucleotides, the CDR3 is TGTGCCAGCAGTTACCGCGGAGACACTGAAGCTTTCTTT.

This chain uses TRBV6-5 with TRBJ1-2; 10 bases fit TRBD1. This CDR3 has 14 residues. The germline gives CDR1 MNHEY, CDR2 SVGAGI. V lost 6 bases and J lost 6; bases outside the gene matches: 7. CDR3 DNA: TGTGCCAGCAGCTTTGGGACAGGGGCCGATGGCTACACCTTC. Its protein is CASSFGTGADGYTF.

There are a few counts of this clone. The chain is built from TRBV2 and TRBJ1-1; a weak D match, TRBD1 (6 bases). The CDR3 is made up of 14 amino acids. From germline, CDR1 is SNHLY and CDR2 FYNNEI. Trimming stripped 8 bases from V and 11 bases from J, with 24 bases between. The DNA for the CDR3 is TGTGCCAGCTTGCTTCTTGGGCCGGACAGTGGCGCTTTCTTT. This codes for CASLLLGPDSGAFF.

The rearrangement links TRBV7-9 to TRBJ1-2; 8 bases agree with TRBD1. From germline, CDR1 is SEHNR and CDR2 FQNEAQ (reference sequence). Trimming took 5 bases from V and 6 from J; bases not matched to a gene: 5. This CDR3 has 13 residues. The chain's CDR3 is CASSADRVNGYTF. Here the CDR3 DNA reads TGTGCCAGCAGCGCGGACAGGGTGAATGGCTACACCTTC.

The J gene is TRBJ2-7, the V gene TRBV2; 9 bases align to TRBD1. CDR1 is SNHLY and CDR2 is FYNNEI in the germline V gene. The V gene end was trimmed by 6 bases and the J gene end by 3 bases; junction bases not matched to a gene: 9. The CDR3 loop spans 15 amino acids. For the CDR3, the DNA is TGTGCCAGCAGAGAGGACAGGGGACTTTTCTACGAGCAGTACTTC. It is translated as CASREDRGLFYEQYF.

This clone was counted between two and nine times. J is TRBJ2-7 and V is TRBV5-1; D remains ambiguous. The ends were cut back, 4 bases at V and 2 bases at J, with 16 bases in the middle. Per germline, CDR1 SGHRS and CDR2 YFSETQ. The CDR3 is made up of 15 amino acids. The CDR3 DNA reads TGCGCCAGCAGCCCGACTCCCACTCGGGCCTACGAGCAGTACTTC. Protein: CASSPTPTRAYEQYF.

The chain links TRBV7-6 to TRBJ2-2; TRBD1 matches 12 bases. The length of the CDR3 is 16 residues. With 6 bases clipped from V and 8 bases from J, the junction kept 10 bases outside the gene matches. Germline V lookup: CDR1 SGHVS, CDR2 FNYEAQ. The DNA for the CDR3 is TGTGCCAGCAGACGAACCGGGACAGGGGGCTCGGGGGAGCTGTTTTTT. Translating gives CASRRTGTGGSGELFF.

The chain has TRBV15 and TRBJ1-2; 7 bases match TRBD1. CDR1 and CDR2 (germline): LNHNV, YYDKDF (reference sequence). J lost 2 bases, V lost 5 bases, and 8 bases had no gene match. The CDR3 has 15 residues. In DNA, the CDR3 is TGTGCCACCAGCGGACCAGGGGGTGGAAACTATGGCTACACCTTC. Translation: CATSGPGGGNYGYTF.

V gene TRBV5-1 combines with J gene TRBJ2-3, with 7 bases that match TRBD2. The V gene end was trimmed by 0 bases and the J gene end by 4 bases; junction bases not matched to a gene: 5. The CDR3 extends over 15 amino acids. The germline gives CDR1 SGHRS, CDR2 YFSETQ. In DNA form, the CDR3 reads TGCGCCAGCAGCTTGGGGCTAGCGGACTCAGATACGCAGTATTTT. Translated, it gives CASSLGLADSDTQYF.

The chain employs TRBV4-3 and TRBJ2-1, with TRBD2 matching over 7 bases. The germline gives CDR1 LGHNA, CDR2 YSLEER. V dropped 0 bases and J dropped 8; count of bases not matched to a gene: 10. This CDR3 is built from 16 residues. DNA of the CDR3: TGCGCCAGCAGCCAAGATCGGAGCGGGGCGTATGATGAGCAGTTCTTC. Encoded protein: CASSQDRSGAYDEQFF.

The V gene is TRBV7-9, the J gene TRBJ2-5; 13 positions match TRBD2. With 5 bases clipped from V and 5 bases from J, the junction kept 17 bases outside the gene matches. Germline V lookup: CDR1 SEHNR, CDR2 FQNEAQ (reference sequence). The CDR3 sequence is 19 residues long. CDR3 region: CASSRMWGLAGKFVETQYF. As DNA, the CDR3 is TGTGCCAGCAGCCGCATGTGGGGACTAGCGGGAAAATTCGTTGAGACCCAGTACTTC. Complete variable domain (other parts from reference TRBV7-9 and TRBJ2-5): DTGVSQNPRHKITKRGQNVTFRCDPISEHNRLYWYRQTLGQGPEFLTYFQNEAQLEKSRLLSDRFSAERPKGSFSTLEIQRTEQGDSAMYLCASSRMWGLAGKFVETQYFGPGTRLLVL.